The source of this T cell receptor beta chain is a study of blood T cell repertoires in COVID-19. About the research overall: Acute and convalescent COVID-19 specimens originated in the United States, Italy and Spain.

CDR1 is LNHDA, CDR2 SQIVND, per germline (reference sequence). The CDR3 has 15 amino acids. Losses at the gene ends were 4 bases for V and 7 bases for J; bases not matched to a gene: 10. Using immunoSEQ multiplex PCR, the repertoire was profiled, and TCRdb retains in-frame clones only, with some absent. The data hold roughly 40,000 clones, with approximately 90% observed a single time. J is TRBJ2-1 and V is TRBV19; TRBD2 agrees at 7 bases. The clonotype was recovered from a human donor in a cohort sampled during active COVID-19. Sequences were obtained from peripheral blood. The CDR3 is CASSKGLVLVNEQFF. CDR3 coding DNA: TGTGCCAGTAGTAAAGGACTAGTGCTCGTTAATGAGCAGTTCTTC.